This T cell receptor beta chain derives from a study of T cell repertoires in ileal Crohn's disease. Details on this clone: Antigen unknown.

The protocol was immunoSEQ multiplex PCR, while the TCRdb copy is restricted to in-frame clones and leaves out a portion. This table holds around 14,000 clones, more than 80% found once. The CDR3 spans 14 residues. The germline V gene has CDR1 SNHLY and CDR2 FYNNEI. Trimming at V came to 7 bases and at J to 0 bases, leaving 5 bases not matched to a gene. Study-wide results and limits: All patients with clonality above 26.8% had endoscopic recurrence.

This clonotype originated in an adult with Crohn's disease. The J gene is TRBJ2-7, the V gene TRBV2; TRBD1 matches 8 bases. The specimen sequenced was ileal tissue. DNA of the CDR3: TGTGCCAGCACCCACGGGACAGGCTCCTACGAGCAGTACTTC. It specifies CASTHGTGSYEQYF. The entire variable domain, with the rest obtained from reference TRBV2 and TRBJ2-7, is as follows: EPEVTQTPSHQVTQMGQEVILRCVPISNHLYFYWYRQILGQKVEFLVSFYNNEISEKSEIFDDQFSVERPDGSNFTLKIRSTKLEDSAMYFCASTHGTGSYEQYFGPGTRLTVT.